The clone carrying this T cell receptor beta chain was picked up a small number of times. TCRdb reprocessed the 5' RACE reads via MiXCR and lists one record per CDR3 protein. This table has about 300,000 distinct CDR3 sequences, around an eighth appearing once. The data are from a study of identical twins. These same records also appear under a second study, on yellow fever vaccine responses in identical twins. From that report: Twins reportedly mounted vaccine T cell responses that seemed partly convergent, partly personalized.

The specimen was CD8+ T cells sorted from blood. The source is a woman younger than 35 in good health.

CDR3 residues: CASSPGLGNEQYF. In DNA, the CDR3 is TGTGCCAGCAGTCCGGGACTGGGGAACGAGCAGTACTTC. The rearrangement joins TRBV2 to TRBJ2-7; tentatively, D is TRBD2 (6 bases). The CDR3 is 13 residues long. Germline V gene lookup returns CDR1 SNHLY and CDR2 FYNNEI. V gave up 5 bases and J gave up 5 bases, with 13 bases separating them.